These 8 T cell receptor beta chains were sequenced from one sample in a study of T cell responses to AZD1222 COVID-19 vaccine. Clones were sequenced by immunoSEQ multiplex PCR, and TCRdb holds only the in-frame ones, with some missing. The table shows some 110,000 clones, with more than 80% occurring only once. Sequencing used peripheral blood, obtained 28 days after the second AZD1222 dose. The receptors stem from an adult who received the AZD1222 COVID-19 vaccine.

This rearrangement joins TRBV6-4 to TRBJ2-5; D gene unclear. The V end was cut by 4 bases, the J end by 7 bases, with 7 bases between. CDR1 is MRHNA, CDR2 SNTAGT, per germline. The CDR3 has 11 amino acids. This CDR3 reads CASSAERTQYF. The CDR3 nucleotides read TGTGCCAGCAGTGCCGAGAGGACCCAGTACTTC.

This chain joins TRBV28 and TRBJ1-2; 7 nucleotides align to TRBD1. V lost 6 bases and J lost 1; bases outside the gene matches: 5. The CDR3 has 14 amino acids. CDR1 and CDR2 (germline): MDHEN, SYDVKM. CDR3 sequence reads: CASRGTEFNYGYTF. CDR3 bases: TGTGCCAGCAGGGGGACAGAGTTTAACTATGGCTACACCTTC.

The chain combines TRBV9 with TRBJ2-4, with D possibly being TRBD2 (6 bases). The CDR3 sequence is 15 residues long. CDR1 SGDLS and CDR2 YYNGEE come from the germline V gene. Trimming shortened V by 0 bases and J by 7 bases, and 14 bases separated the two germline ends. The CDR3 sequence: CASSVEGRGRNIQYF. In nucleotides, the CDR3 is TGTGCCAGCAGCGTAGAAGGTCGGGGGAGGAACATTCAGTACTTC.

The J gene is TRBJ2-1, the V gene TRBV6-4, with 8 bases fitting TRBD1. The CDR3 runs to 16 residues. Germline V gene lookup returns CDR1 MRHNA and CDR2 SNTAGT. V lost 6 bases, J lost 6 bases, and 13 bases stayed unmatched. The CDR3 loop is CASSLGISTGVNEQFF. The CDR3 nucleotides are TGTGCCAGCAGCCTGGGCATCTCGACAGGGGTCAATGAGCAGTTCTTC.

The CDR3 coding sequence is TGTGCCAGCACCCAGGGTGACAGTAGCAATCAGCCCCAGCATTTT. Translating it yields CASTQGDSSNQPQHF. This sequence joins TRBV6-5 and TRBJ1-5; tentatively, D is TRBD1 (5 bases). The CDR3 consists of 15 residues. Germline-derived CDR1 and CDR2 are MNHEY and SVGAGI. Trimming pared 7 bases from V and 0 bases from J, leaving 13 bases between.

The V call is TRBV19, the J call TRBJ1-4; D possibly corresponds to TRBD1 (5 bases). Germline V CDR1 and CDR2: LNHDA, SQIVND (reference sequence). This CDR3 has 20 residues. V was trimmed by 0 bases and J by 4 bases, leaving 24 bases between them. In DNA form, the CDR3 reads TGTGCCAGTAGTATAGATCTCCCCTTTGGGGCGCCGGTTATTAATGAAAAACTGTTTTTT. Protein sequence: CASSIDLPFGAPVINEKLFF.

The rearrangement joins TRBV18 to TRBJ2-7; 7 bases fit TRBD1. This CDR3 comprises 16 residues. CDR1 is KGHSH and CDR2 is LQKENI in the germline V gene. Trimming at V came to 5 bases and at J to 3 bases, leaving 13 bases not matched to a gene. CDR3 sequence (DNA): TGTGCCAGCTCAGAACTCCGGGACAGCTCCTACTACGAGCAGTACTTC. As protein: CASSELRDSSYYEQYF.

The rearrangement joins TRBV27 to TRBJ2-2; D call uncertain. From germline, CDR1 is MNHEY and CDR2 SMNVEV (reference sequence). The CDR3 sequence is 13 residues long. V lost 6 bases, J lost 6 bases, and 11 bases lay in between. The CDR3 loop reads CASSPVLSGELFF. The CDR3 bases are TGTGCCAGCAGCCCCGTATTATCCGGGGAGCTGTTTTTT.